This passage covers 32 T cell receptor beta chains from one sample sequenced in a study of T-cell reconstitution after alpha-beta-depleted transplantation in children. Unique molecular identifiers were incorporated during preparation of the TCRbeta library. TCRdb re-analysed the PCR reads in MiXCR, keeping a single row per CDR3 protein. The data show 450,000 to 550,000 distinct CDR3 sequences, with about 10% seen just once and 12% to 15% held by the top ten. Source: PBMCs, mostly from graft donor cells, taken 180 days after TCRalphabeta/CD19-depleted stem cell transplant. The receptors stem from a female patient aged 2 to 10 who had a stem cell transplant for aplastic anemia, so the T cells may come from the graft donor.

This clonotype came up a few times. This chain joins TRBV7-9 and TRBJ1-1, with D possibly being TRBD1 (5 bases). The CDR3 is 14 amino acids. The germline V and J ends were trimmed by 3 bases and 5 bases, with 13 bases remaining between them. Germline-derived CDR1 and CDR2 are SEHNR and FQNEAQ (reference sequence). CDR3: CASSFGAGSTEAFF. CDR3 nucleotide sequence: TGTGCCAGCAGCTTTGGGGCAGGGTCTACTGAAGCTTTCTTT.

Comment on this clonotype: Just one base apart from a much larger clone, this may be a read error. This sequence joins TRBV6-5 and TRBJ2-1; possible D gene TRBD1, 5 bases. V shed 0 bases and J shed 3 bases, with 9 bases lying between them. This CDR3 contains 15 residues. Germline V gene lookup returns CDR1 MNHEY and CDR2 SVGAGI. The CDR3 region is CASSYSGAGYNEQFF. CDR3 DNA: TGTGCCAGCAGTTACTCAGGGGCCGGCTACAATGAGCAGTTCTTC.

The sample holds a few counts of this clonotype. V gene TRBV4-3 combines with J gene TRBJ2-6, with D possibly TRBD2 on 5 matching bases. Trimming shortened V by 1 base and J by 0 bases, and 10 bases separated the two germline ends. Germline CDR1 is LGHNA and CDR2 is YSLEER. The CDR3 extends over 17 amino acids. CDR3 DNA: TGCGCCAGCAGCCAAGGAATCGGGGACTCTGGGGCCAACGTCCTGACTTTC. Translation gives CASSQGIGDSGANVLTF.

V is TRBV28 and J is TRBJ2-2; 8 bases line up with TRBD2. With 6 bases clipped from V and 6 bases from J, the junction kept 15 bases outside the gene matches. The CDR3 is 17 amino acids. Germline loops: CDR1 MDHEN, CDR2 SYDVKM. The CDR3, as DNA: TGTGCCAGCAGCCCTCTCCGGAGTAGCGGGACCTCCGGGGAGCTGTTTTTT. Amino acid sequence: CASSPLRSSGTSGELFF.

The chain links TRBV15 to TRBJ2-7, with a weak D call TRBD1 (6 bases). The germline CDR1 and CDR2 sequences are LNHNV and YYDKDF (reference sequence). Trimming stripped 3 bases from V and 0 bases from J, with 18 bases between. This CDR3 is built from 17 residues. CDR3 DNA: TGTGCCACCAGCAGCGCATGGACAGCGTACAGCTCCTACGAGCAGTACTTC. This gives the protein CATSSAWTAYSSYEQYF. Variable domain in full (rest from reference TRBV15 and TRBJ2-7): DAMVIQNPRYQVTQFGKPVTLSCSQTLNHNVMYWYQQKSSQAPKLLFHYYDKDFNNEADTPDNFQSRRPNTSFCFLDIRSPGLGDTAMYLCATSSAWTAYSSYEQYFGPGTRLTVT.

This clonotype was seen a handful of times. V is TRBV9 and J is TRBJ2-2; 7 positions agree with TRBD2. Germline assignment: CDR1 SGDLS and CDR2 YYNGEE. With V trimmed by 2 bases and J by 5 bases, 3 bases remained unmatched. CDR3 size: 14 residues. The CDR3 protein is CASSVAGVTGELFF. The CDR3 DNA follows: TGTGCCAGCAGCGTCGCGGGGGTGACCGGGGAGCTGTTTTTT.

This clonotype was counted a few times. The rearrangement links TRBV28 to TRBJ2-1; TRBD2 is a possible D gene (7 bases). Looked up from germline, CDR1 is MDHEN and CDR2 is SYDVKM. V was pared by 7 bases and J by 8 bases, with 24 bases between. The CDR3 is made up of 16 amino acids. CDR3 protein: CASTPAGAGEKDEQFF. The CDR3 bases are TGTGCCAGCACCCCGGCGGGGGCGGGAGAGAAAGATGAGCAGTTCTTC. Filled out from reference TRBV28 and TRBJ2-1, the complete variable domain reads DVKVTQSSRYLVKRTGEKVFLECVQDMDHENMFWYRQDPGLGLRLIYFSYDVKMKEKGDIPEGYSVSREKKERFSLILESASTNQTSMYLCASTPAGAGEKDEQFFGPGTRLTVL.

This clonotype occurred a few times. The V call is TRBV28, the J call TRBJ2-7; TRBD2 is a possible D gene (6 bases). V dropped 5 bases and J dropped 3 bases, with 14 bases sitting between them. In germline, CDR1 is MDHEN, CDR2 SYDVKM. The CDR3 loop spans 14 amino acids. The CDR3 is CASSIPGLYYEQYF. The CDR3 bases are TGTGCCAGCAGTATACCGGGACTGTACTACGAGCAGTACTTC.

This clonotype was detected a few times. This chain links TRBV5-1 with TRBJ2-7, with TRBD1 matching over 9 bases. Germline V gene data show CDR1 as SGHRS and CDR2 as YFSETQ. There are 15 residues in the CDR3. The V gene end was trimmed by 3 bases and the J gene end by 5 bases; junction bases not matched to a gene: 9. Written as DNA, the CDR3 is TGCGCCAGCAGCTGGGGGGGGACAGGGAGGAACGAGCAGTACGTC. Residues: CASSWGGTGRNEQYV.

J is TRBJ1-6 and V is TRBV5-1, with D unclear. Between the trimmed V and J ends, which lost 5 bases and 0 bases, there was a span of 6 bases. Looked up from germline, CDR1 is SGHRS and CDR2 is YFSETQ. The length of the CDR3 is 14 residues. The CDR3 DNA reads TGCGCCAGCAGGAGGAGCTCCTATAATTCACCCCTCCACTTT. Its protein is CASRRSSYNSPLHF.

The chain uses TRBV12-3 or TRBV12-4 and TRBJ2-5; the D gene is possibly TRBD1 (5 bases). V shed 8 bases and J shed 5 bases, with 21 bases lying between them. There are 15 residues in the CDR3. CDR3 sequence (DNA): TGTGCCAGCGGCCAGGCCGGATCAGGGCGGGAGACCCAGTACTTC. It yields the protein CASGQAGSGRETQYF.

This chain links TRBV12-3 or TRBV12-4 with TRBJ2-3, with 14 bases identical to TRBD2. The CDR3 totals 18 residues. With V trimmed by 6 bases and J by 0 bases, 8 bases remained unmatched. DNA of the CDR3: TGTGCCAGCAGGACGACTAGCGGGAGGGCCCCTAGCACAGATACGCAGTATTTT. Protein product: CASRTTSGRAPSTDTQYF.

This rearrangement joins TRBV5-1 to TRBJ2-5; possibly TRBD1 for D (7 bases). This CDR3 region has 15 residues. V dropped 0 bases and J dropped 3 bases, with 12 bases sitting between them. The V gene's germline CDR1 is SGHRS and CDR2 YFSETQ. CDR3 loop: CASSLGVRGEETQYF. As DNA, the CDR3 is TGCGCCAGCAGCTTGGGGGTCAGGGGGGAAGAGACCCAGTACTTC.

The table lists this clonotype with a few counts. This chain connects TRBV20-1 to TRBJ1-1; 7 bases are shared with TRBD1. Germline V gives CDR1 DFQATT, CDR2 SNEGSKA (reference sequence). Losses at the gene ends were 4 bases for V and 2 bases for J; bases not matched to a gene: 13. The length of the CDR3 is 16 residues. CDR3 nucleotides: TGCAGTGCTAAGAAGCAGCCCGGGACAGAAAACACTGAAGCTTTCTTT. Its translation: CSAKKQPGTENTEAFF.

In its sample, this clonotype was seen many times. The J gene is TRBJ2-7, the V gene TRBV7-8, with TRBD1 matching 7 bases. The germline gives CDR1 SGHVS, CDR2 FQNEAQ. Trimming took 1 base from V and 2 from J; bases not matched to a gene: 5. CDR3 length: 15 residues. The CDR3 reads CASSLEGAIAYEQYF. The CDR3 DNA sequence: TGTGCCAGCAGCTTAGAGGGGGCCATCGCCTACGAGCAGTACTTC.

This clonotype turned up a few times. This rearrangement joins TRBV7-2 to TRBJ2-3, with 9 nucleotides matching TRBD2. Germline values: CDR1 SGHTA, CDR2 FQGNSA. The CDR3 loop spans 17 amino acids. The V segment lost 2 bases and the J segment 1 base; nucleotides outside the gene matches: 7. CDR3 coding DNA: TGTGCCAGCAGCTTACTGGGACTAGCCGTTGGCACAGATACGCAGTATTTT. Residues: CASSLLGLAVGTDTQYF.

This clonotype was detected a few times. The chain joins TRBV20-1 to TRBJ2-7, with D hard to call. The CDR3 extends over 13 amino acids. Germline V lookup: CDR1 DFQATT, CDR2 SNEGSKA (reference sequence). V dropped 2 bases and J dropped 0 bases, with 8 bases sitting between them. The CDR3 here is CSARPPSSYEQYF. The CDR3 nucleotides read TGCAGTGCTAGACCGCCTAGCTCCTACGAGCAGTACTTC.

The rearrangement links TRBV28 to TRBJ2-7; D might be TRBD1 or TRBD2, each matching 5 bases. The CDR3 spans 15 residues. Deletions cut 8 bases from V and 0 bases from J, with 17 bases between. Germline CDR1 and CDR2: MDHEN and SYDVKM. CDR3 DNA sequence: TGTGCCAGCGGGACCGGGTCAGGGCACTCCTACGAGCAGTACTTC. Amino acid sequence: CASGTGSGHSYEQYF.

The rearrangement links TRBV29-1 to TRBJ1-4, with D perhaps TRBD1 (6 bases). CDR3 length: 15 amino acids. Trimming took off 7 bases at V and 0 bases at J, with 15 bases between the two ends. The germline V gene has CDR1 SQVTM and CDR2 ANQGSEA. The CDR3 DNA reads TGCAGCGCGGGGGCGCGAGGGGCAACTAATGAAAAACTGTTTTTT. Its translation is CSAGARGATNEKLFF.

V usage is TRBV7-2 and J usage is TRBJ2-3; D may be TRBD2 (6 bases). CDR1 is SGHTA and CDR2 is FQGNSA in the germline V gene. CDR3 length: 11 amino acids. Trimming removed 2 bases at V and 10 bases at J, with 7 bases between. The chain's CDR3 is CASSLPGAQYF. The CDR3 coding sequence is TGTGCCAGCAGCTTACCGGGGGCGCAGTATTTT.

In this sample, this clonotype turned up many times. The chain uses TRBV20-1 and TRBJ1-3; D perhaps matches TRBD1 (5 bases). V was trimmed by 3 bases and J by 4 bases, leaving 16 bases between them. Germline CDR1 and CDR2: DFQATT and SNEGSKA (reference sequence). CDR3 size: 15 residues. The DNA for the CDR3 is TGCAGTGCTAGGGGACCTAATATACTCGGAAACACCATATATTTT. Encoded protein: CSARGPNILGNTIYF.

This clonotype appeared many times. The chain carries TRBV29-1 and TRBJ2-7; D uncertain. Trimming pared 4 bases from V and 1 base from J, leaving 5 bases between. Germline V gene lookup returns CDR1 SQVTM and CDR2 ANQGSEA. The CDR3 spans 11 residues. CDR3 DNA sequence: TGCAGCGTTGGGCCATCCTACGAGCAGTACTTC. Encoded protein: CSVGPSYEQYF.

The genes are TRBV20-1 and TRBJ1-3; 8 nucleotides match TRBD1. The CDR3 spans 21 residues. V shed 1 base and J 2 bases; nucleotides not matched to a gene: 22. Germline CDR1 is DFQATT and CDR2 is SNEGSKA (reference sequence). This chain's CDR3 is CSARVLKRGTGVDIPGNTIYF. The CDR3 DNA reads as TGCAGTGCTAGAGTCCTAAAACGCGGGACAGGCGTGGATATCCCTGGAAACACCATATATTTT.

This clonotype was found many times. The chain couples TRBV12-3 or TRBV12-4 to TRBJ2-2; D may be TRBD1 or TRBD2 (5 bases each). Trimming pared 10 bases from V and 3 bases from J, leaving 15 bases between. The CDR3 loop spans 14 amino acids. The CDR3 spells CANGASSHTGELFF. CDR3 nucleotides: TGTGCCAACGGGGCCTCATCCCACACCGGGGAGCTGTTTTTT.

This clonotype was counted between two and nine times. One end of the junction varies from germline; a read error may be responsible. This chain joins TRBV29-1 and TRBJ2-3; D gene unclear. The CDR3 sequence is 9 residues long. Germline values: CDR1 SQVTM, CDR2 ANQGSEA. CDR3 region: CSVKDTQYF. The CDR3 coding sequence is TGCAGCGTTAAAGATACGCAGTATTTT.

This clonotype was counted only a few times. The chain links TRBV5-1 to TRBJ2-1; D remains ambiguous. The V gene lost 4 bases and the J gene lost 0 bases, with 11 bases spanning the gap. The CDR3 is 15 amino acids. Germline loops: CDR1 SGHRS, CDR2 YFSETQ. The CDR3 region has the DNA TGCGCCAGCAGCCAGCCAGGACCCTCCTACAATGAGCAGTTCTTC. This codes for CASSQPGPSYNEQFF.

The chain recombines TRBV2 with TRBJ1-5, with 7 positions matching TRBD1. Germline V gene lookup returns CDR1 SNHLY and CDR2 FYNNEI. CDR3 size: 16 residues. With 0 bases clipped from V and 5 bases from J, the junction kept 7 bases outside the gene matches. The CDR3 DNA follows: TGTGCCAGCAGTGAAGCACGGCAGGGGGTCCATCAGCCCCAGCATTTT. Translated: CASSEARQGVHQPQHF. Full variable domain (remainder filled in from reference TRBV2 and TRBJ1-5): EPEVTQTPSHQVTQMGQEVILRCVPISNHLYFYWYRQILGQKVEFLVSFYNNEISEKSEIFDDQFSVERPDGSNFTLKIRSTKLEDSAMYFCASSEARQGVHQPQHFGDGTRLSIL.

This clonotype was observed a handful of times. CDR3 sequence reads: CATSDLTNQPQHF. CDR3 nucleotide sequence: TGTGCCACCAGTGATTTAACCAATCAGCCCCAGCATTTT. The genes are TRBV24-1 and TRBJ1-5; D not certain. CDR3 size: 13 residues. With 1 base removed from V and 3 bases from J, the gap between germline ends came to 3 bases. The germline V gene encodes CDR1 KGHDR and CDR2 SFDVKD.

This clonotype was counted at least ten times. V usage is TRBV12-3 or TRBV12-4 and J usage is TRBJ2-5; 9 positions agree with TRBD2. V shed 1 base and J 1 base; nucleotides not matched to a gene: 4. The CDR3 has 16 residues. CDR3 sequence (DNA): TGTGCCAGCAGTTTAGGGCTAGCGGGACCCCAAGAGACCCAGTACTTC. Protein: CASSLGLAGPQETQYF.

The table lists this clonotype with a few counts. The rearrangement uses TRBV15 and TRBJ2-1, with D unresolved. CDR1 and CDR2 (germline): LNHNV, YYDKDF (reference sequence). V was trimmed by 3 bases and J by 6 bases, leaving 18 bases between them. The CDR3 length is 16 residues. The CDR3 DNA reads as TGTGCCACCAGCAGCCAAGAGTGGGGAACTTGCAATGAGCAGTTCTTC. Protein sequence: CATSSQEWGTCNEQFF. Based on the CDR3 plus reference TRBV15 and TRBJ2-1, the full variable domain is DAMVIQNPRYQVTQFGKPVTLSCSQTLNHNVMYWYQQKSSQAPKLLFHYYDKDFNNEADTPDNFQSRRPNTSFCFLDIRSPGLGDTAMYLCATSSQEWGTCNEQFFGPGTRLTVL.

This clonotype has more than one count but fewer than ten. The chain uses TRBV7-2 and TRBJ1-1; 10 bases map to TRBD1. J gave up 0 bases and V 4 bases, and 2 bases lay outside the gene matches. CDR3 size: 15 residues. CDR1 SGHTA and CDR2 FQGNSA come from the germline V gene. The CDR3 sequence: CASSSGTGVNTEAFF. CDR3 sequence (DNA): TGTGCCAGCAGCTCAGGGACAGGGGTGAACACTGAAGCTTTCTTT. Complete variable domain (other parts from reference TRBV7-2 and TRBJ1-1): GAGVSQSPSNKVTEKGKDVELRCDPISGHTALYWYRQSLGQGLEFLIYFQGNSAPDKSGLPSDRFSAERTGGSVSTLTIQRTQQEDSAVYLCASSSGTGVNTEAFFGQGTRLTVV.

This clonotype was picked up a small number of times. The chain joins TRBV4-3 to TRBJ1-1; a possible D gene is TRBD1 (5 bases). Germline V gene data show CDR1 as LGHNA and CDR2 as YSLEER. The CDR3 has 15 residues. The V and J ends lost 3 bases and 7 bases respectively, with 18 bases between them. The CDR3 nucleotides read TGCGCCAGCAGCCATGCCCCTCAGGGACCTGGTGAAGCTTTCTTT. Its translation is CASSHAPQGPGEAFF.